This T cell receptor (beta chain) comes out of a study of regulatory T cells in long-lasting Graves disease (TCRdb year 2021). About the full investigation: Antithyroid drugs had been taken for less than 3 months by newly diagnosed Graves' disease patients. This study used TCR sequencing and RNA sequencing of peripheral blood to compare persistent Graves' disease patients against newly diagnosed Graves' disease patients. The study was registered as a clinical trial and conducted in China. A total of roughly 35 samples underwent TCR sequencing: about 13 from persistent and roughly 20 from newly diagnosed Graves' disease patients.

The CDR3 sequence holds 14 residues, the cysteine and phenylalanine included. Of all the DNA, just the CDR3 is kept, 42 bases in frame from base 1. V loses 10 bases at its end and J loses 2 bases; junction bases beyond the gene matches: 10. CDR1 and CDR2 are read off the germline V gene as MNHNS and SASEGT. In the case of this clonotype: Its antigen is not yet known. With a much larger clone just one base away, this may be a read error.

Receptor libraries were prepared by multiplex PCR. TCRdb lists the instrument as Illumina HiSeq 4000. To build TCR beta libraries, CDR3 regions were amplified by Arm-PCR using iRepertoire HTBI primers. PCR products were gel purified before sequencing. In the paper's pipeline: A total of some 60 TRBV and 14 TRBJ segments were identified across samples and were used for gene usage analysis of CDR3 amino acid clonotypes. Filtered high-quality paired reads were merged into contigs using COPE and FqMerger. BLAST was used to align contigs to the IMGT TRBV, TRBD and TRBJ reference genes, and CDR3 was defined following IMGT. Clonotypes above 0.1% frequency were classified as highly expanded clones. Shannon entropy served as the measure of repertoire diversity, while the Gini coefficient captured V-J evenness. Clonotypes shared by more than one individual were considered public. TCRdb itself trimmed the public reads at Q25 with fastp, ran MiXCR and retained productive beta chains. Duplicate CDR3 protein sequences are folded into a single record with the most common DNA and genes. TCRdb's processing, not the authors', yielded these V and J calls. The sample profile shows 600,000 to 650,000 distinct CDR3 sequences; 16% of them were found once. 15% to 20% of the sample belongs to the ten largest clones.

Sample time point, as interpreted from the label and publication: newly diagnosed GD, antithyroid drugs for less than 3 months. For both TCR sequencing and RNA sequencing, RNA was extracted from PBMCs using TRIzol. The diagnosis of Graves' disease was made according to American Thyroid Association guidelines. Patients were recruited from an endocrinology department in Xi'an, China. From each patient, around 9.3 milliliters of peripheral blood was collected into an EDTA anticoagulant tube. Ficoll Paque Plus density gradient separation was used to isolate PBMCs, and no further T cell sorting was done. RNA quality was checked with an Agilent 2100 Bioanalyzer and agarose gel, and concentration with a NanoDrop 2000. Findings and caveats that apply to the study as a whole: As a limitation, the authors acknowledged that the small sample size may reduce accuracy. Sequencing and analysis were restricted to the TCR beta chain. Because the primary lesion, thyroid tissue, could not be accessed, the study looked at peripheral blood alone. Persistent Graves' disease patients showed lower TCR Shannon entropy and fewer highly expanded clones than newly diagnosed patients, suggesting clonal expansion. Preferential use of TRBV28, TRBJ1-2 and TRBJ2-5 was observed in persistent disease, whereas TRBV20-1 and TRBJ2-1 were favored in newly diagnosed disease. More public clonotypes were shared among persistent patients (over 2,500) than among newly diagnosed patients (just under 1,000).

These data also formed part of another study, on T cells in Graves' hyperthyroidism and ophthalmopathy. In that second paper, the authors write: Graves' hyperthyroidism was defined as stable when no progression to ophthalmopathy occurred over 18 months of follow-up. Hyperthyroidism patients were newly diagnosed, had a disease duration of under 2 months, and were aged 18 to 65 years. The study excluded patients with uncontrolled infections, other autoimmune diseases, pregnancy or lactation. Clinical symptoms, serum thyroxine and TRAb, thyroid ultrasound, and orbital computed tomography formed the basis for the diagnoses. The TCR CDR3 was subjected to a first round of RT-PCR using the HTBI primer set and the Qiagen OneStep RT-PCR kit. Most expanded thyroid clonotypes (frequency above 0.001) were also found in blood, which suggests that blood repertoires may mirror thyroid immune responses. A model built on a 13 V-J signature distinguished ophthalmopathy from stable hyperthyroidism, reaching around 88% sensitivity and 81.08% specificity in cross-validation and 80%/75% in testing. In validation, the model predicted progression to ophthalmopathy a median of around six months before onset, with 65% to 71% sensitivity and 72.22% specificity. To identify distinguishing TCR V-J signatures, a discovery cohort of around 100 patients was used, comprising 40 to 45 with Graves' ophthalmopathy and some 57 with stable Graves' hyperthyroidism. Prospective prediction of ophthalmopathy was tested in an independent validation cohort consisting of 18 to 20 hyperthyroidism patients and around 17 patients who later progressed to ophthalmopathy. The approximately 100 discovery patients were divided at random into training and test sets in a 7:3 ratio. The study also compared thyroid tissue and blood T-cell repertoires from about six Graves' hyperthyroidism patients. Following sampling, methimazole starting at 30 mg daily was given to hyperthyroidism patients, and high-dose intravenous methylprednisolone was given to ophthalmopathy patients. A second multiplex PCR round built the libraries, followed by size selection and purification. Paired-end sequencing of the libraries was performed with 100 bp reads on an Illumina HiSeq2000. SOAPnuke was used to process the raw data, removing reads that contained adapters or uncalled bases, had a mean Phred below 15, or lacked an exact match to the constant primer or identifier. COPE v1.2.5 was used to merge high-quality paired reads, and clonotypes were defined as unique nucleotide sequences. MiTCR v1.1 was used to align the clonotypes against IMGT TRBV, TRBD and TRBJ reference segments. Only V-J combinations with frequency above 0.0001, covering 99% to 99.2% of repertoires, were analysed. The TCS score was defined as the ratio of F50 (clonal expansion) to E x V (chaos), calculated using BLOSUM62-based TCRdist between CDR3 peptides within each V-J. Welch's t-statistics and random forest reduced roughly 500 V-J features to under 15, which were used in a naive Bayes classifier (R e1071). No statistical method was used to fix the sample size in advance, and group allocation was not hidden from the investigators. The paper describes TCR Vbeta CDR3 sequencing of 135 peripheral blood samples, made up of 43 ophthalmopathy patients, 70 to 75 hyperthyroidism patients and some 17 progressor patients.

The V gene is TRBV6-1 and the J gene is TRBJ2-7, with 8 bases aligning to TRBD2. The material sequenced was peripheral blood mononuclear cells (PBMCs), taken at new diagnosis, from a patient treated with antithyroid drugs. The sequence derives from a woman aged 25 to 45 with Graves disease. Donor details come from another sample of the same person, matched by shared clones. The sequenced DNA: TGTGCCACCACACTAGCGGAAGGCCCCTACGAGCAGTACTTC. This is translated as CATTLAEGPYEQYF.